This T cell receptor (beta chain) was observed in a study of blood T cell repertoires in COVID-19 (dated by TCRdb to between 2020 and 2021). A note on the overall study: Samples from collaborators originated in the United States, Italy and Spain and spanned both the acute and convalescent phases of COVID-19. Subjects who had been exposed to COVID-19, were actively infected with it, or had recovered from it provided the deeply sampled blood TCRbeta repertoires that made up the dataset. Samples came from the ongoing ImmuneRACE study (first 160 participants) plus 1,254 subjects from 6 global collaborators. The material from the prospective study consisted of cDNA or gDNA derived from T cells, B-cell-depleted T cells, or PBMCs. Where HLA class I and class II types were available, the types were taken from metadata supplied by the sample provider, not from assay-based typing. A freely available public database, intended as a resource for researchers studying the immune response to SARS-CoV-2, is where the repertoires were released. Sample metadata almost always included a de-identified subject ID, COVID-19 status, age in years and sex.

Germline trimming amounts to 6 bases on V and 9 bases on J, with 9 as the count of junction bases outside the gene matches. Taken from the germline V gene, the CDR1 and CDR2 loops are SQVTM and ANQGSEA. The CDR3 holds 15 amino acids from the cysteine to the phenylalanine. The CDR3 DNA has 45 bases and is translated from base 1. What the work shows at the level of the full study, not this receptor alone: The amount of clinical and demographic metadata varied by source and participant and was provided uncurated.

TCRbeta CDR3 regions were amplified from genomic DNA by means of the immunoSEQ Assay, a bias-controlled multiplex PCR. On the authors' methods: Nucleated cell counts per sample were estimated from amplification of reference gene primers within the assay. To quantify the absolute abundance of each unique TCRbeta CDR3 rearrangement, sequence reads were collapsed and filtered. For each sample, productive Simpson clonality was calculated as the square root of Simpson's diversity index over productive rearrangements. TCRdb retrieved this table from immuneACCESS and kept in-frame rearrangements only. Not all clones are present; in checked studies, unresolved V genes account for under half, and no reason is known for the remainder. V and J calls and clone size are as listed in that table; D and trimming were resolved from the DNA. This sample holds 150,000 to 190,000 clones; around 80% were observed only once. Roughly 0.52% of the sample rests with the top ten.

Whole blood was collected in K2EDTA tubes by collaborating institutions according to the institutions' own protocols. For TCRbeta analysis, collaborators shipped samples as frozen whole blood, isolated PBMCs, or DNA extracted from either of those sample types. Details on this clone: Its antigen specificity is not known. No quality values exist for individual bases; no much larger clone is one base distant.

This receptor was obtained from a man in his 60s with acute or convalescent COVID-19. This sequence uses TRBV29-1 and TRBJ2-1, and 15 bases in between align with TRBD2. Input material: peripheral blood. The CDR3 sequence is CSVARTSGGEGEQFF. Here is the DNA: TGCAGCGTCGCCAGGACTAGCGGGGGGGAGGGTGAGCAGTTCTTC.